A single sample gave rise to the 21 T cell receptor beta chains below, sequenced in a study of blood T cell repertoires in COVID-19. The table came from immunoSEQ multiplex PCR; TCRdb's copy has only in-frame clones and leaves some out. This sample has roughly 230,000 clones, with approximately 83% found just once. Input material: PBMCs or T cells enriched from blood (not recorded which). All receptors derive from a woman aged 60-75 years who had recovered from COVID-19.

The V call is TRBV10-3, the J call TRBJ2-3; D is undetermined. From germline, CDR1 is ENHRY and CDR2 SYGVKD. The CDR3 totals 13 residues. Trimming shortened V by 2 bases and J by 2 bases, and 5 bases separated the two germline ends. This CDR3 reads CAISEADTDTQYF. The CDR3 nucleotides read TGTGCCATCAGTGAGGCAGACACAGATACGCAGTATTTT.

The chain is built from TRBV7-8 and TRBJ1-4; 9 nucleotides match TRBD1. J lost 6 bases, V lost 0 bases, and 5 bases had no gene match. Looked up from germline, CDR1 is SGHVS and CDR2 is FQNEAQ. The CDR3 spans 16 residues. This CDR3 is CASSLAGWDRDEKLFF. The DNA of the CDR3 is TGTGCCAGCAGCTTAGCTGGTTGGGACAGGGATGAAAAACTGTTTTTT. The full variable domain, its missing parts supplied by reference TRBV7-8 and TRBJ1-4, is GAGVSQSPRYKVAKRGQDVALRCDPISGHVSLFWYQQALGQGPEFLTYFQNEAQLDKSGLPSDRFFAERPEGSVSTLKIQRTQQEDSAVYLCASSLAGWDRDEKLFFGSGTQLSVL.

V usage is TRBV5-4 and J usage is TRBJ2-1, with TRBD2 matching over 14 bases. This CDR3 has 16 amino acids. The junction had 9 bases not matched to a gene; V was cut back by 6 bases and J by 7 bases. Germline CDR1 is SGHNT and CDR2 is YYREEE (reference sequence). In nucleotides, the CDR3 is TGTGCCAGCACCTCGACCGGGACTAGCGGGAGAAATGAGCAGTTCTTC. Amino acids: CASTSTGTSGRNEQFF.

Note on this clone: At the DNA level, this CDR3 is encoded by other sequences in the same sample as well. The chain uses TRBV29-1 and TRBJ2-3, with D maybe TRBD2 (6 bases). The CDR3 has 12 amino acids. Trimming took off 3 bases at V and 4 bases at J, with 8 bases between the two ends. The germline V gene has CDR1 SQVTM and CDR2 ANQGSEA. CDR3 coding DNA: TGCAGCGTTGAGCGGGAACCAGATACGCAGTATTTT. It specifies CSVEREPDTQYF.

The genes are TRBV2 and TRBJ2-1, with TRBD2 matching 7 bases. The CDR3 sequence is 15 residues long. V was clipped by 1 base and J by 2 bases; unmatched bases: 2. Looked up from germline, CDR1 is SNHLY and CDR2 is FYNNEI. CDR3 residues: CASSEGGGTYNEQFF. The CDR3 DNA reads TGTGCCAGCAGTGAAGGCGGGGGAACCTACAATGAGCAGTTCTTC.

The chain employs TRBV27 and TRBJ1-2; 10 bases fit TRBD1. CDR1 and CDR2 from the germline V gene are MNHEY and SMNVEV (reference sequence). This CDR3 has 14 amino acids. V was clipped by 5 bases and J by 4 bases; unmatched bases: 4. The CDR3 nucleotides are TGTGCCAGCAGTGAGGACAGGGGGACCTATGGCTACACCTTC. Translating gives CASSEDRGTYGYTF.

V is TRBV3-1 (or the pseudogene TRBV3-2) and J is TRBJ1-5; perhaps TRBD1 as D (6 bases). V lost 4 bases and J lost 3, with 13 bases in between. Looked up from germline, CDR1 is LGHDT and CDR2 is YNNKEL (reference sequence). CDR3 length: 15 amino acids. CDR3 sequence (DNA): TGTGCCAGCAGCCCCTCAGGGGACGTCAATCAGCCCCAGCATTTT. As protein: CASSPSGDVNQPQHF.

This chain uses TRBV29-1 with TRBJ2-4, with a tentative D call TRBD1 (6 bases). The V gene's germline CDR1 is SQVTM and CDR2 ANQGSEA. The CDR3 contains 14 residues. V lost 5 bases and J lost 2, with 13 bases in between. CDR3 sequence: CSVIQGYPKNIQYF. The CDR3 DNA sequence: TGCAGCGTTATACAGGGTTACCCCAAAAACATTCAGTACTTC.

J is TRBJ2-3 and V is TRBV11-2, with D uncertain. The germline V gene encodes CDR1 SGHAT and CDR2 FQNNGV. The V gene lost 1 base and the J gene lost 3 bases, with 5 bases spanning the gap. The CDR3 has 13 amino acids. CDR3 residues: CASSLAGTDTQYF. For the CDR3, the DNA is TGTGCCAGCAGCTTAGCCGGGACAGATACGCAGTATTTT.

The chain is built from TRBV27 and TRBJ1-6, with 7 bases identical to TRBD1. The CDR3 is made up of 13 amino acids. V was pared by 6 bases and J by 5 bases, with 1 base of the junction left unmatched. Germline CDR1 is MNHEY and CDR2 is SMNVEV (reference sequence). The CDR3 region has the DNA TGTGCCAGCAGGGGACAGAATAATTCACCCCTCCACTTT. It yields the protein CASRGQNNSPLHF.

This clone has a single count. The chain links TRBV6-5 to TRBJ1-1; 9 bases are a match to TRBD1. This CDR3 is 15 amino acids long. V trimming: 6 bases; J trimming: 0 bases; junction bases outside the gene matches: 5. The V gene's germline CDR1 is MNHEY and CDR2 SVGAGI. CDR3 sequence (DNA): TGTGCCAGCAGACCCACAGGGGGCATGAACACTGAAGCTTTCTTT. The encoded protein is CASRPTGGMNTEAFF.

This clone showed up just once. V and J are TRBV7-2 and TRBJ1-5, with 8 nucleotides matching TRBD1. Germline CDR1 SGHTA, CDR2 FQGNSA. Trimming took 5 bases from V and 7 from J; bases not matched to a gene: 7. The CDR3 loop spans 14 amino acids. CDR3 DNA: TGTGCCAGCAGCACTCAGGGGGCGGCACAGCCCCAGCATTTT. It specifies CASSTQGAAQPQHF.

The chain recombines TRBV7-9 with TRBJ1-5; 7 bases are a match to TRBD1. The V and J ends lost 5 bases and 2 bases, in that order; junction bases with no gene match: 3. Germline CDR1 reads SEHNR; CDR2 reads FQNEAQ (reference sequence). The CDR3 contains 14 residues. CDR3 sequence (DNA): TGTGCCAGCAGCCCCGGACAGGGCAATCAGCCCCAGCATTTT. It is translated as CASSPGQGNQPQHF.

V gene TRBV19 combines with J gene TRBJ1-5; D might be TRBD1 (6 bases). This CDR3 has 15 residues. Germline CDR1 and CDR2: LNHDA and SQIVND (reference sequence). Trimming took 6 bases from V and 1 from J, leaving 13 bases between them. The CDR3: CASRTLQGSNQPQHF. The CDR3 nucleotides are TGTGCCAGTAGAACTTTGCAGGGGAGCAATCAGCCCCAGCATTTT.

This clone was detected only once. The chain is built from TRBV15 and TRBJ2-7, with D tentatively TRBD2 (6 bases). The V gene's germline CDR1 is LNHNV and CDR2 YYDKDF (reference sequence). This CDR3 region has 19 residues. The V gene lost 5 bases and the J gene lost 5 bases, with 31 bases spanning the gap. The CDR3 protein is CATSPPGRRYWRGLHEQYF. In nucleotides, the CDR3 is TGTGCCACCAGCCCTCCCGGACGGCGTTATTGGCGGGGACTCCACGAGCAGTACTTC.

The chain combines TRBV7-9 with TRBJ2-3; D is unresolved. CDR3 length: 14 residues. V gave up 8 bases and J gave up 0 bases, with 12 bases separating them. Germline values: CDR1 SEHNR, CDR2 FQNEAQ (reference sequence). This chain's CDR3 is CASAEATSTDTQYF. The CDR3, as DNA: TGTGCCAGCGCCGAGGCGACTAGCACAGATACGCAGTATTTT. The full variable domain, in which reference TRBV7-9 and TRBJ2-3 provide the parts outside the CDR3, is DTGVSQNPRHKITKRGQNVTFRCDPISEHNRLYWYRQTLGQGPEFLTYFQNEAQLEKSRLLSDRFSAERPKGSFSTLEIQRTEQGDSAMYLCASAEATSTDTQYFGPGTRLTVL.

The genes are TRBV10-3 and TRBJ2-7; tentatively, D is TRBD1 (5 bases). Germline CDR1 is ENHRY and CDR2 is SYGVKD. The CDR3 loop spans 12 amino acids. The V end lost 4 bases, the J end lost 7 bases, and 11 bases lay between the germline ends. The CDR3 DNA sequence: TGTGCCATCAGTGCGACAGTGTGGGAGCAGTACTTC. Protein product: CAISATVWEQYF.

With respect to this clone: This sample also contains other DNA sequences that code for the same CDR3. The rearrangement uses TRBV7-8 and TRBJ1-2; D gene unclear. The V gene's germline CDR1 is SGHVS and CDR2 FQNEAQ. The CDR3 loop spans 11 amino acids. V was pared by 5 bases and J by 5 bases, with 6 bases between. The CDR3 DNA follows: TGTGCCAGCAGCCCCGGTTATGGCTACACCTTC. It yields the protein CASSPGYGYTF.

The rearrangement links TRBV2 to TRBJ2-7, with a weak D call TRBD1 (5 bases). Trimming took 1 base from V and 3 from J, leaving 7 bases between them. The germline CDR1 and CDR2 sequences are SNHLY and FYNNEI. The CDR3 has 13 residues. CDR3 region: CASSEGQYYEQYF. Written as DNA, the CDR3 is TGTGCCAGCAGTGAAGGACAGTACTACGAGCAGTACTTC.

This chain links TRBV3-1 (or the pseudogene TRBV3-2) with TRBJ1-4; no clear D gene. V lost 6 bases to trimming and J lost 10 bases, with 21 bases between them. In germline, CDR1 is LGHDT, CDR2 YNNKEL (reference sequence). The CDR3 sequence is 15 residues long. CDR3 DNA: TGTGCCAGCAGTCCCACGTACGCTAATTTGATAAAACTGTTTTTT. This encodes CASSPTYANLIKLFF.

The chain is built from TRBV6-5 and TRBJ2-7; 9 bases agree with TRBD2. Per germline, CDR1 MNHEY and CDR2 SVGAGI. The CDR3 is 15 residues long. J was trimmed by 0 bases and V by 5 bases; bases with no gene match: 5. The CDR3 protein is CASSPLAGSSYEQYF. In DNA, the CDR3 is TGTGCCAGCAGTCCCCTAGCGGGGAGCTCCTACGAGCAGTACTTC.